These T cell receptor beta chains were read from a single sample in a study of OX40 agonist ivuxolimab in advanced cancers. Sequencing was performed with immunoSEQ multiplex PCR; in TCRdb, only in-frame clones are kept and a portion is missing. This table holds around 32,000 clones, around 90% found once. This specimen was CD4+ or CD8+ T cells sorted from blood, taken in a trial of the OX40 agonist ivuxolimab. The receptors shown here come from an adult with an advanced solid tumor such as melanoma, head and neck, liver or kidney cancer. Each CDR3 is given with its conserved first and last residue. The D gene is left open where the match is weak. Clone size is given for some rows only: seen once, a few or many times, or a class if the clone is expanded.

CDR3 protein: CASSQTFGTSYEQYF
CDR3 DNA: TGTGCCAGCAGCCAGACTTTCGGGACTAGCTACGAGCAGTACTTC
J gene: TRBJ2-7
clone size: NA
D gene: TRBD2
V gene: TRBV4-2

CDR3 protein: CASSKPKVGSGGRSYNEQFF
CDR3 DNA: TGTGCCAGCAGCAAACCGAAGGTGGGGAGCGGGGGTCGGTCCTACAATGAGCAGTTCTTC
J gene: TRBJ2-1
clone size: NA
D gene: NA
V gene: TRBV21-1

CDR3 protein: CSAASFRELFF
CDR3 DNA: TGCAGTGCAGCCAGTTTCCGGGAGCTGTTTTTT
J gene: TRBJ2-2
clone size: medium-sized
D gene: NA
V gene: TRBV20-1

CDR3 protein: CASRSEKTETQYF
CDR3 DNA: TGTGCCAGCCGTTCAGAGAAAACGGAGACCCAGTACTTC
J gene: TRBJ2-5
clone size: NA
D gene: NA
V gene: TRBV19

CDR3 protein: CASSPRLEQAFF
CDR3 DNA: TGTGCCAGCAGCCCTAGACTGGAGCAAGCTTTCTTT
J gene: TRBJ1-1
clone size: once
D gene: NA
V gene: TRBV7-9

CDR3 protein: CASNNYEQYF
CDR3 DNA: TGTGCCAGCAACAATTACGAGCAGTACTTC
J gene: TRBJ2-7
clone size: NA
D gene: NA
V gene: TRBV6-1

CDR3 protein: CASSIRGAEQYF
CDR3 DNA: TGTGCCAGTAGTATAAGAGGAGCCGAGCAGTACTTC
J gene: TRBJ2-7
clone size: NA
D gene: NA
V gene: TRBV19

CDR3 protein: CASSPGTGGGYTF
CDR3 DNA: TGTGCCAGCAGTCCCGGGACAGGGGGAGGCTACACCTTC
J gene: TRBJ1-2
clone size: NA
D gene: TRBD1
V gene: TRBV28

CDR3 protein: CASAIEGELAQYF
CDR3 DNA: TGTGCCAGCGCTATAGAGGGGGAATTAGCGCAGTACTTC
J gene: TRBJ2-7
clone size: NA
D gene: NA
V gene: TRBV7-9

CDR3 protein: CASSLEKGWETQYF
CDR3 DNA: TGCGCCAGCAGCTTGGAAAAGGGGTGGGAGACCCAGTACTTC
J gene: TRBJ2-5
clone size: NA
D gene: NA
V gene: TRBV5-1

CDR3 protein: CAWRIDYEQYF
CDR3 DNA: TGTGCCTGGAGGATCGATTACGAGCAGTACTTC
J gene: TRBJ2-7
clone size: NA
D gene: NA
V gene: TRBV30

CDR3 protein: CASSLGGEQYF
CDR3 DNA: TGCGCCAGCAGCTTGGGGGGCGAGCAGTACTTC
J gene: TRBJ2-7
clone size: NA
D gene: NA
V gene: TRBV5-1

CDR3 protein: CASSPEDRSKETQYF
CDR3 DNA: TGTGCCAGCAGCCCGGAGGACAGATCGAAAGAGACCCAGTACTTC
J gene: TRBJ2-5
clone size: NA
D gene: NA
V gene: TRBV7-8

CDR3 protein: CASSLVLAPTYNEQFF
CDR3 DNA: TGTGCCAGCAGCTTAGTCCTAGCGCCCACCTACAATGAGCAGTTCTTC
J gene: TRBJ2-1
clone size: once
D gene: NA
V gene: TRBV7-9

CDR3 protein: CASSYPSGEQFF
CDR3 DNA: TGTGCCAGCAGTTACCCGAGCGGTGAGCAGTTCTTC
J gene: TRBJ2-1
clone size: NA
D gene: NA
V gene: TRBV6-5

CDR3 protein: CASSQGEFGGEQYF
CDR3 DNA: TGCGCCAGCAGCCAAGGGGAGTTTGGGGGGGAGCAGTACTTC
J gene: TRBJ2-7
clone size: once
D gene: NA
V gene: TRBV4-1

CDR3 protein: CASSLSNPTEAFF
CDR3 DNA: TGTGCCAGCAGCTTAAGCAACCCCACTGAAGCTTTCTTT
J gene: TRBJ1-1
clone size: NA
D gene: NA
V gene: TRBV13

CDR3 protein: CAWSVFSGDNQPQHF
CDR3 DNA: TGTGCCTGGAGTGTATTTTCGGGTGACAATCAGCCCCAGCATTTT
J gene: TRBJ1-5
clone size: NA
D gene: NA
V gene: TRBV30

CDR3 protein: CASSPTGNRNEQFF
CDR3 DNA: TGTGCCAGCAGCCCAACAGGGAATAGGAATGAGCAGTTCTTC
J gene: TRBJ2-1
clone size: NA
D gene: NA
V gene: TRBV11-2

CDR3 protein: CASSMLADRVSYGYTF
CDR3 DNA: TGTGCCAGTAGTATGTTGGCGGACAGGGTCAGCTATGGCTACACCTTC
J gene: TRBJ1-2
clone size: NA
D gene: TRBD1
V gene: TRBV19

CDR3 protein: CASSPIGQGETQYF
CDR3 DNA: TGTGCCAGCAGTCCAATCGGACAGGGAGAGACCCAGTACTTC
J gene: TRBJ2-5
clone size: NA
D gene: TRBD1
V gene: TRBV27

CDR3 protein: CASSLVSGRDWTPLHF
CDR3 DNA: TGTGCCAGCAGTTTAGTTTCCGGCAGGGATTGGACACCCCTCCACTTT
J gene: TRBJ1-6
clone size: NA
D gene: NA
V gene: TRBV28

CDR3 protein: CASSLLSGGPYNEQFF
CDR3 DNA: TGTGCCAGCAGCTTACTAAGCGGGGGGCCTTACAATGAGCAGTTCTTC
J gene: TRBJ2-1
clone size: NA
D gene: TRBD2
V gene: TRBV5-4

CDR3 protein: CASSLVGSYYGYTF
CDR3 DNA: TGTGCCAGCAGCTTAGTAGGATCCTACTATGGCTACACCTTC
J gene: TRBJ1-2
clone size: NA
D gene: NA
V gene: TRBV7-9

CDR3 protein: CASSLVPQSNTGELFF
CDR3 DNA: TGTGCCAGCAGCTTGGTCCCCCAAAGCAACACCGGGGAGCTGTTTTTT
J gene: TRBJ2-2
clone size: NA
D gene: NA
V gene: TRBV5-4

CDR3 protein: CASTNPGWETQYF
CDR3 DNA: TGTGCCAGTACCAATCCGGGGTGGGAGACCCAGTACTTC
J gene: TRBJ2-5
clone size: NA
D gene: NA
V gene: TRBV19

CDR3 protein: CASGLAELYEQYF
CDR3 DNA: TGTGCCAGCGGACTAGCGGAATTATACGAGCAGTACTTC
J gene: TRBJ2-7
clone size: NA
D gene: TRBD2
V gene: TRBV28

CDR3 protein: CASSQTGTTEAFF
CDR3 DNA: TGCGCCAGCAGCCAGACGGGTACCACTGAAGCTTTCTTT
J gene: TRBJ1-1
clone size: NA
D gene: NA
V gene: TRBV4-1

CDR3 protein: CATSRGLGVTDTQYF
CDR3 DNA: TGTGCCACCAGCAGAGGGCTCGGGGTTACAGATACGCAGTATTTT
J gene: TRBJ2-3
clone size: NA
D gene: NA
V gene: TRBV15

CDR3 protein: CASSLGVSYEQYF
CDR3 DNA: TGTGCCAGCAGCTTAGGGGTCTCCTACGAGCAGTACTTC
J gene: TRBJ2-7
clone size: NA
D gene: NA
V gene: TRBV11-2

CDR3 protein: CSVGRTSTDTQYF
CDR3 DNA: TGCAGCGTAGGAAGGACTAGCACAGATACGCAGTATTTT
J gene: TRBJ2-3
clone size: once
D gene: NA
V gene: TRBV29-1

CDR3 protein: CASSHDFYEQYF
CDR3 DNA: TGTGCCAGCAGTCACGACTTCTACGAGCAGTACTTC
J gene: TRBJ2-7
clone size: NA
D gene: NA
V gene: TRBV6-5

CDR3 protein: CASSLVWNEKLFF
CDR3 DNA: TGCGCCAGCAGCTTGGTGTGGAATGAAAAACTGTTTTTT
J gene: TRBJ1-4
clone size: once
D gene: NA
V gene: TRBV5-1

CDR3 protein: CASSPWRQPAVNEQFF
CDR3 DNA: TGTGCCAGCAGCCCGTGGAGACAGCCGGCAGTCAATGAGCAGTTCTTC
J gene: TRBJ2-1
clone size: NA
D gene: NA
V gene: TRBV5-6

CDR3 protein: CASSQEVSGASYEQYF
CDR3 DNA: TGTGCCAGCAGCCAAGAGGTATCGGGGGCCTCCTACGAGCAGTACTTC
J gene: TRBJ2-7
clone size: few
D gene: NA
V gene: TRBV4-2

CDR3 protein: CAGRGPLNTEAFF
CDR3 DNA: TGTGCAGGGCGGGGGCCGTTGAACACTGAAGCTTTCTTT
J gene: TRBJ1-1
clone size: NA
D gene: NA
V gene: TRBV11-2

CDR3 protein: CASSPPRLVGEENEQFF
CDR3 DNA: TGTGCCAGTAGTCCCCCCCGGTTAGTGGGAGAGGAGAATGAGCAGTTCTTC
J gene: TRBJ2-1
clone size: NA
D gene: NA
V gene: TRBV19

CDR3 protein: CASSSTDPTQYF
CDR3 DNA: TGTGCCAGCAGCTCCACTGATCCTACGCAGTATTTT
J gene: TRBJ2-3
clone size: NA
D gene: NA
V gene: TRBV7-6

CDR3 protein: CASSLLAGSSYEQYF
CDR3 DNA: TGTGCCAGCAGTTTATTGGCGGGGAGCTCCTACGAGCAGTACTTC
J gene: TRBJ2-7
clone size: NA
D gene: NA
V gene: TRBV27

CDR3 protein: CSVEGDREFGSYEQYF
CDR3 DNA: TGCAGCGTTGAAGGGGATCGGGAGTTTGGGTCCTACGAGCAGTACTTC
J gene: TRBJ2-7
clone size: NA
D gene: NA
V gene: TRBV29-1

CDR3 protein: CASSKARRGYTF
CDR3 DNA: TGTGCCAGCAGTAAAGCCCGGCGGGGCTACACCTTC
J gene: TRBJ1-2
clone size: NA
D gene: NA
V gene: TRBV6-9

CDR3 protein: CASSSPTSGSSPSTDTQYF
CDR3 DNA: TGTGCCAGCAGCTCCCCGACTAGCGGGAGTTCCCCTAGCACAGATACGCAGTATTTT
J gene: TRBJ2-3
clone size: NA
D gene: TRBD2
V gene: TRBV7-9

CDR3 protein: CASTRLGEETQYF
CDR3 DNA: TGCGCCAGCACCCGCCTAGGGGAAGAGACCCAGTACTTC
J gene: TRBJ2-5
clone size: NA
D gene: NA
V gene: TRBV10-2

CDR3 protein: CARGNMNTEAFF
CDR3 DNA: TGTGCCAGGGGGAACATGAACACTGAAGCTTTCTTT
J gene: TRBJ1-1
clone size: NA
D gene: NA
V gene: TRBV2

CDR3 protein: CASSLQGGLNGYTF
CDR3 DNA: TGTGCCAGCAGCTTACAGGGGGGGTTGAATGGCTACACCTTC
J gene: TRBJ1-2
clone size: NA
D gene: TRBD1
V gene: TRBV7-9

CDR3 protein: CARQGYNTEAFF
CDR3 DNA: TGTGCCAGACAGGGGTACAACACTGAAGCTTTCTTT
J gene: TRBJ1-1
clone size: NA
D gene: TRBD1
V gene: TRBV30

CDR3 protein: CSARFGGYTF
CDR3 DNA: TGCAGTGCTAGATTTGGTGGCTACACCTTC
J gene: TRBJ1-2
clone size: few
D gene: NA
V gene: TRBV20-1

CDR3 protein: CSVEGLAESTDTQYF
CDR3 DNA: TGCAGCGTTGAAGGACTAGCGGAGAGCACAGATACGCAGTATTTT
J gene: TRBJ2-3
clone size: NA
D gene: TRBD2
V gene: TRBV29-1

CDR3 protein: CASSLGARGSGGYTF
CDR3 DNA: TGTGCCAGCAGCTTGGGAGCCAGGGGAAGTGGTGGCTACACCTTC
J gene: TRBJ1-2
clone size: once
D gene: NA
V gene: TRBV5-5

CDR3 protein: CASSLGLYNEQFF
CDR3 DNA: TGTGCCAGTAGTTTGGGACTTTACAATGAGCAGTTCTTC
J gene: TRBJ2-1
clone size: NA
D gene: NA
V gene: TRBV19

CDR3 protein: CASSMGVRDSVDCEQYF
CDR3 DNA: TGTGCCAGTAGTATGGGAGTCCGGGACTCCGTGGATTGCGAGCAGTACTTC
J gene: TRBJ2-7
clone size: NA
D gene: NA
V gene: TRBV19

CDR3 protein: CASSGSVSYNEQFF
CDR3 DNA: TGTGCCAGCAGTGGTAGCGTCTCCTACAATGAGCAGTTCTTC
J gene: TRBJ2-1
clone size: NA
D gene: NA
V gene: TRBV6-6

CDR3 protein: CASSLPGKSGELFF
CDR3 DNA: TGCGCCAGCAGCTTGCCGGGGAAGAGCGGGGAGCTGTTTTTT
J gene: TRBJ2-2
clone size: few
D gene: NA
V gene: TRBV5-1

CDR3 protein: CASSVELGELFF
CDR3 DNA: TGTGCCAGCAGCGTAGAGCTCGGGGAGCTGTTTTTT
J gene: TRBJ2-2
clone size: NA
D gene: NA
V gene: TRBV9

CDR3 protein: CASSPPGQGGGTQYF
CDR3 DNA: TGTGCCAGCTCACCACCGGGACAGGGAGGTGGGACCCAGTACTTC
J gene: TRBJ2-5
clone size: NA
D gene: TRBD1
V gene: TRBV18

CDR3 protein: CASSLGPGRYQETQYF
CDR3 DNA: TGTGCCAGCAGCTTGGGGCCAGGGCGATACCAAGAGACCCAGTACTTC
J gene: TRBJ2-5
clone size: NA
D gene: NA
V gene: TRBV7-6

CDR3 protein: CASSAMTGGLTGELFF
CDR3 DNA: TGTGCCAGCAGTGCAATGACGGGGGGGCTAACCGGGGAGCTGTTTTTT
J gene: TRBJ2-2
clone size: NA
D gene: TRBD2
V gene: TRBV28

CDR3 protein: CASSFGLAGAYNEQFF
CDR3 DNA: TGTGCCAGCAGTTTTGGACTAGCGGGGGCCTACAATGAGCAGTTCTTC
J gene: TRBJ2-1
clone size: NA
D gene: TRBD2
V gene: TRBV27

CDR3 protein: CASSISRPNEQFF
CDR3 DNA: TGCGCCAGCAGTATCTCCCGCCCCAATGAGCAGTTCTTC
J gene: TRBJ2-1
clone size: NA
D gene: NA
V gene: TRBV5-1